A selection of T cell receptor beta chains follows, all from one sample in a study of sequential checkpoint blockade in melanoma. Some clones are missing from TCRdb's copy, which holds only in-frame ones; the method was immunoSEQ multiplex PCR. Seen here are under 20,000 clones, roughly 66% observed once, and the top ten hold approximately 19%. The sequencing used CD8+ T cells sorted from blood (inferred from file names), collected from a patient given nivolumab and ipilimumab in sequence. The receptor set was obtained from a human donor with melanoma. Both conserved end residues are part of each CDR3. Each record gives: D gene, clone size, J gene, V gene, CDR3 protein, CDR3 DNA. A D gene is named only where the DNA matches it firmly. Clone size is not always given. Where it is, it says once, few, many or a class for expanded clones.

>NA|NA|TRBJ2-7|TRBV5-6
CASSQPGDWYEQYF
TGTGCCAGCAGTCAGCCTGGGGACTGGTACGAGCAGTACTTC
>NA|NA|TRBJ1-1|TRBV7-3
CASSLTGGGTEAFF
TGTGCCAGCAGCTTAACGGGGGGGGGCACTGAAGCTTTCTTT
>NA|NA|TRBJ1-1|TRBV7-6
CASSSNNRPGQTEAFF
TGTGCCAGCAGCTCCAATAATAGACCAGGGCAGACTGAAGCTTTCTTT
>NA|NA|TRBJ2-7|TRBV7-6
CASSQTGGQNYEQYF
TGTGCCAGCAGCCAGACCGGGGGACAGAACTACGAGCAGTACTTC
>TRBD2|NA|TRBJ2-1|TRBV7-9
CASSRGSFAYNEQFF
TGTGCCAGCAGCCGCGGGAGCTTCGCCTACAATGAGCAGTTCTTC
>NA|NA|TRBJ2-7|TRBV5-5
CASNSVAGQISYEQYF
TGTGCCAGCAACTCCGTGGCGGGACAGATCTCCTACGAGCAGTACTTC
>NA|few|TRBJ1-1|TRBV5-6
CASSSETILNTEAFF
TGTGCCAGCAGCTCCGAGACAATTTTGAACACTGAAGCTTTCTTT
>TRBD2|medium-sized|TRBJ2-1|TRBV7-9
CASSLLTGGPWNEQFF
TGTGCCAGCAGCTTATTAACGGGAGGGCCTTGGAATGAGCAGTTCTTC
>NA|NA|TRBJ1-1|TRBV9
CASSANTEAFF
TGTGCCAGCAGCGCTAACACTGAAGCTTTCTTT
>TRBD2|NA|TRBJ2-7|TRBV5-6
CASSPRGGQLGYYEQYF
TGTGCCAGCAGCCCACGCGGGGGGCAGCTTGGTTACTACGAGCAGTACTTC
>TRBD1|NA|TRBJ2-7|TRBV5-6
CASSYGQGSSYEQYF
TGTGCCAGCAGCTACGGACAGGGAAGCTCCTACGAGCAGTACTTC
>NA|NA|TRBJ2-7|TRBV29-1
CSVLTESSYEQYF
TGCAGCGTGTTGACGGAGAGCTCCTACGAGCAGTACTTC
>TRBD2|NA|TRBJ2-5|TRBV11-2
CASSREVGETQYF
TGTGCCAGCAGCCGGGAGGTTGGGGAGACCCAGTACTTC
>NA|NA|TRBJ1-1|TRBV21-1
CASSKCNIMNTEAFF
TGTGCCAGCAGCAAATGTAACATTATGAACACTGAAGCTTTCTTT
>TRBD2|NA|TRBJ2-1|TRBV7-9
CASSPPGLAYNEQFF
TGTGCCAGCAGCCCCCCCGGACTAGCCTACAATGAGCAGTTCTTC
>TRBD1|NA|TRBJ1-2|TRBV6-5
CASSAGGHYGYTF
TGTGCCAGCAGCGCAGGGGGCCACTATGGCTACACCTTC
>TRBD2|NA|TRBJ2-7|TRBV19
CASSPRLANEQYF
TGTGCCAGTAGTCCCCGACTAGCGAACGAGCAGTACTTC
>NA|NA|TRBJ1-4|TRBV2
CASSDPQGTTNEKLFF
TGTGCCAGCAGTGACCCTCAGGGGACAACTAATGAAAAACTGTTTTTT
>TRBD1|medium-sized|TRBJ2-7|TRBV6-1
CASSFGTGATYEQYF
TGTGCCAGCAGTTTCGGGACAGGCGCCACCTACGAGCAGTACTTC
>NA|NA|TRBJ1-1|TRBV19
CASSIQENTEAFF
TGTGCCAGTAGTATACAGGAGAACACTGAAGCTTTCTTT
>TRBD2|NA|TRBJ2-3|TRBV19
CASSQWEGQDTQYF
TGTGCCAGTAGTCAGTGGGAGGGCCAAGATACGCAGTATTTT
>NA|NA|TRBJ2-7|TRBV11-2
CASSLGGAGYEQYF
TGTGCCAGCAGCTTAGGGGGAGCCGGCTACGAGCAGTACTTC
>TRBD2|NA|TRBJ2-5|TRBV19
CASSVTSGRAGETQYF
TGTGCCAGTAGTGTGACTAGCGGGAGGGCCGGGGAGACCCAGTACTTC
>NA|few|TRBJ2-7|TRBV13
CASSLWQGDEQYF
TGTGCCAGCAGTTTATGGCAGGGCGACGAGCAGTACTTC
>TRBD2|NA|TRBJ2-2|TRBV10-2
CASTAPSGRGNGELFF
TGCGCCAGCACCGCCCCAAGCGGGAGGGGGAACGGGGAGCTGTTTTTT
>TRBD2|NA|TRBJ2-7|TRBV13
CASSSLAGVPRSYEQYF
TGTGCCAGCAGCTCCCTAGCGGGAGTGCCCAGGTCGTACGAGCAGTACTTC
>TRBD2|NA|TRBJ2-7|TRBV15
CATSRASGGHYEQYF
TGTGCCACCAGCAGAGCCAGCGGGGGACACTACGAGCAGTACTTC
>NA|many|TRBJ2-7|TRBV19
CASSIVPGQFYEQYF
TGTGCCAGTAGTATAGTTCCCGGACAGTTCTACGAGCAGTACTTC
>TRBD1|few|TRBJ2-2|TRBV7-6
CASSPNYETGTNTGELFF
TGTGCCAGCAGCCCAAACTACGAGACAGGGACGAACACCGGGGAGCTGTTTTTT
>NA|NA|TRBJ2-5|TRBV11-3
CASSSGQGYQETQYF
TGTGCCAGCAGCTCGGGCCAGGGCTACCAAGAGACCCAGTACTTC
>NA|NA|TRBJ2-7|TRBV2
CASQNRDFYQESYEQYF
TGTGCCAGCCAAAACCGGGATTTTTACCAAGAATCCTACGAGCAGTACTTC
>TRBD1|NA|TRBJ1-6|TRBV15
CATSKGTGGNSPLHF
TGTGCCACCAGCAAAGGGACAGGGGGTAATTCACCCCTCCACTTT
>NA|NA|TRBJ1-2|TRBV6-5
CASSYWGGGYTF
TGTGCCAGCAGTTACTGGGGGGGCGGCTACACCTTC
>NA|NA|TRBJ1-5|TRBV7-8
CASSLFGTYNQPQHF
TGTGCCAGCAGCTTATTCGGGACATATAATCAGCCCCAGCATTTT
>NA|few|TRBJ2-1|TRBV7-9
CASRHTVGLDKGEQFF
TGTGCCAGCAGACATACGGTGGGACTGGATAAGGGTGAGCAGTTCTTC
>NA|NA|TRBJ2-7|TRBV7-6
CASSPQRPGSTTYEQYF
TGTGCCAGCAGCCCCCAGAGACCCGGGTCTACCACCTACGAGCAGTACTTC
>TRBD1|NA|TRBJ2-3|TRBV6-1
CASSEGQGHTDTQYF
TGTGCCAGCAGTGAAGGACAGGGCCACACAGATACGCAGTATTTT
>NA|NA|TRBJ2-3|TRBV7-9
CASSSVLSREEDTQYF
TGTGCCAGCAGCTCCGTACTTTCACGTGAGGAAGATACGCAGTATTTT
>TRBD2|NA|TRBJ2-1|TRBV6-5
CASSSGTSGSSMFF
TGTGCCAGCAGCTCCGGGACTAGCGGGAGTAGTATGTTCTTC
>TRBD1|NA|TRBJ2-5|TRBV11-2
CASSLDRREETQYF
TGTGCCAGCAGCTTGGACAGGCGGGAAGAGACCCAGTACTTC
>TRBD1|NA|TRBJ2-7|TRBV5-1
CASSPGQGGDEQYF
TGCGCCAGCAGTCCGGGACAGGGGGGAGACGAGCAGTACTTC
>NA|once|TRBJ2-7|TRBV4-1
CASSQMTGYEQYF
TGCGCCAGCAGCCAGATGACAGGCTACGAGCAGTACTTC
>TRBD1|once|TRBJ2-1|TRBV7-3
CASSPQSGGQYNEQFF
TGTGCCAGCAGCCCCCAATCAGGGGGACAGTACAATGAGCAGTTCTTC
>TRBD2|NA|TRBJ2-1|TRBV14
CASSPLVPGTRGYNEQFF
TGTGCCAGCAGCCCCCTAGTCCCCGGGACTAGGGGATACAATGAGCAGTTCTTC
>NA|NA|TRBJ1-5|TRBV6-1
CASSVGSRTAGNQPQHF
TGTGCCAGCAGTGTTGGGTCGCGGACAGCCGGCAATCAGCCCCAGCATTTT
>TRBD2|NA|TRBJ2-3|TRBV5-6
CASSLLAGGYTDTQYF
TGTGCCAGCAGCTTACTAGCGGGAGGGTACACAGATACGCAGTATTTT
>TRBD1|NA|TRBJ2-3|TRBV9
CASSATAGTGGRTDTQYF
TGTGCCAGCAGCGCGACCGCCGGGACAGGGGGCCGCACAGATACGCAGTATTTT
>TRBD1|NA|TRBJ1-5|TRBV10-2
CASSESTGIQPQHF
TGCGCCAGCAGTGAGTCGACAGGGATTCAGCCCCAGCATTTT
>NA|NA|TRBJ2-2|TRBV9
CASTIASNTGELFF
TGTGCCAGCACGATAGCCTCGAACACCGGGGAGCTGTTTTTT
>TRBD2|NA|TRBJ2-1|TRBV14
CASSQDTSGWNEQFF
TGTGCCAGCAGCCAAGATACTAGCGGGTGGAATGAGCAGTTCTTC
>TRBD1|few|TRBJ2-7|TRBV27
CASSLTGGGLNEQYF
TGTGCCAGCAGTTTAACAGGGGGTGGTCTCAACGAGCAGTACTTC
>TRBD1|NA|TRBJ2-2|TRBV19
CASSPRTGIAGELFF
TGTGCCAGTAGTCCCCGGACAGGGATAGCCGGGGAGCTGTTTTTT
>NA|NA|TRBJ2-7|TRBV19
CASSIAGNSYEQYF
TGTGCCAGTAGTATAGCCGGGAACTCCTACGAGCAGTACTTC